These 5 T cell receptor beta chains originate from one sample sequenced in a study of blood T cell repertoires in COVID-19. Data came from immunoSEQ multiplex PCR; TCRdb stores just in-frame clones and leaves some out. The data show around 280,000 clones, roughly nine tenths seen once. The sequenced sample was peripheral blood. Every receptor here comes from a woman between 25 and 40 years old with COVID-19, enrolled during active disease.

This chain links TRBV19 with TRBJ1-1; TRBD1 matches at 9 bases. Germline CDR1 and CDR2: LNHDA and SQIVND (reference sequence). The CDR3 runs 13 residues. The trim removed 5 bases at V and 6 bases at J, leaving 4 bases unmatched. The CDR3 protein is CASSVTGGSEAFF. CDR3 in DNA: TGTGCCAGTAGTGTAACAGGGGGCTCTGAAGCTTTCTTT.

This chain links TRBV19 with TRBJ1-4, with D uncertain. The CDR3 is 16 amino acids. The germline V gene encodes CDR1 LNHDA and CDR2 SQIVND (reference sequence). The V gene lost 6 bases and the J gene lost 8 bases, with 22 bases spanning the gap. This CDR3 is CASSPSAGGIEEKLFF. The CDR3 bases are TGTGCCAGTAGCCCCTCGGCCGGAGGGATCGAGGAAAAACTGTTTTTT.

V is TRBV7-9 and J is TRBJ2-5, with 8 bases matching TRBD2. Germline CDR1 and CDR2: SEHNR and FQNEAQ (reference sequence). The CDR3 is 14 amino acids. Germline trimming cut 3 bases from V and 1 base from J; bases unmatched to any gene: 1. The CDR3 sequence is CASSFAGGQETQYF. The DNA for the CDR3 is TGTGCCAGCAGCTTTGCGGGGGGCCAAGAGACCCAGTACTTC.

Points on this clone: One junction end disagrees with the germline gene, perhaps due to a read error. This rearrangement joins TRBV28 to TRBJ1-6; 7 bases are shared with TRBD1. The CDR3 runs to 15 residues. Germline values: CDR1 MDHEN, CDR2 SYDVKM. The CDR3 is CASTLRTGYYSPLHF. CDR3 DNA: TGTGCCAGCACTCTGAGGACAGGCTATTATTCACCCCTCCACTTT.

This chain links TRBV2 with TRBJ1-1, with 8 bases aligning to TRBD1. Germline loops: CDR1 SNHLY, CDR2 FYNNEI. The CDR3 spans 15 residues. V dropped 6 bases and J dropped 0; count of bases not matched to a gene: 6. CDR3 sequence (DNA): TGTGCCAGCAGCGACAGGGGACCGTTGAACACTGAAGCTTTCTTT. Amino acids: CASSDRGPLNTEAFF. Looking up the rest from reference TRBV2 and TRBJ1-1 gives the full variable domain: EPEVTQTPSHQVTQMGQEVILRCVPISNHLYFYWYRQILGQKVEFLVSFYNNEISEKSEIFDDQFSVERPDGSNFTLKIRSTKLEDSAMYFCASSDRGPLNTEAFFGQGTRLTVV.